This TCR beta chain was observed in a study of T cell responses to AZD1222 COVID-19 vaccine. As for the study in general: Second-dose intervals near 4 or 12 weeks were combined.

Worth noting for this clone: Its antigen remains unidentified.

After removal of 2 bases from V and 7 bases from J, the junction contained 9 bases not matched to a gene. CDR3 length: 15 residues. Looked up from germline, CDR1 is SQVTM and CDR2 is ANQGSEA. Study observations and caveats: Spike-specific TCRs gained breadth and depth after people received two AZD1222 doses. White British people made up most donors, females outnumbered males, and clonal diversity was possibly underestimated.

Some clones are missing from TCRdb's copy, which holds only in-frame ones; the method was immunoSEQ multiplex PCR. The sample gives about 130,000 clones, about 87% of which show up once; around 9.3% is in the top ten. The TCR comes from an adult in good health. The sequencing here drew on peripheral blood, taken on day 0 of AZD1222 vaccination. The genes are TRBV29-1 and TRBJ1-2, with TRBD1 matching 11 bases. CDR3 sequence (DNA): TGCAGCGTTGAAAAGCCGGGACAGGGGGGTAGTGGCTACACCTTC. Translation: CSVEKPGQGGSGYTF.